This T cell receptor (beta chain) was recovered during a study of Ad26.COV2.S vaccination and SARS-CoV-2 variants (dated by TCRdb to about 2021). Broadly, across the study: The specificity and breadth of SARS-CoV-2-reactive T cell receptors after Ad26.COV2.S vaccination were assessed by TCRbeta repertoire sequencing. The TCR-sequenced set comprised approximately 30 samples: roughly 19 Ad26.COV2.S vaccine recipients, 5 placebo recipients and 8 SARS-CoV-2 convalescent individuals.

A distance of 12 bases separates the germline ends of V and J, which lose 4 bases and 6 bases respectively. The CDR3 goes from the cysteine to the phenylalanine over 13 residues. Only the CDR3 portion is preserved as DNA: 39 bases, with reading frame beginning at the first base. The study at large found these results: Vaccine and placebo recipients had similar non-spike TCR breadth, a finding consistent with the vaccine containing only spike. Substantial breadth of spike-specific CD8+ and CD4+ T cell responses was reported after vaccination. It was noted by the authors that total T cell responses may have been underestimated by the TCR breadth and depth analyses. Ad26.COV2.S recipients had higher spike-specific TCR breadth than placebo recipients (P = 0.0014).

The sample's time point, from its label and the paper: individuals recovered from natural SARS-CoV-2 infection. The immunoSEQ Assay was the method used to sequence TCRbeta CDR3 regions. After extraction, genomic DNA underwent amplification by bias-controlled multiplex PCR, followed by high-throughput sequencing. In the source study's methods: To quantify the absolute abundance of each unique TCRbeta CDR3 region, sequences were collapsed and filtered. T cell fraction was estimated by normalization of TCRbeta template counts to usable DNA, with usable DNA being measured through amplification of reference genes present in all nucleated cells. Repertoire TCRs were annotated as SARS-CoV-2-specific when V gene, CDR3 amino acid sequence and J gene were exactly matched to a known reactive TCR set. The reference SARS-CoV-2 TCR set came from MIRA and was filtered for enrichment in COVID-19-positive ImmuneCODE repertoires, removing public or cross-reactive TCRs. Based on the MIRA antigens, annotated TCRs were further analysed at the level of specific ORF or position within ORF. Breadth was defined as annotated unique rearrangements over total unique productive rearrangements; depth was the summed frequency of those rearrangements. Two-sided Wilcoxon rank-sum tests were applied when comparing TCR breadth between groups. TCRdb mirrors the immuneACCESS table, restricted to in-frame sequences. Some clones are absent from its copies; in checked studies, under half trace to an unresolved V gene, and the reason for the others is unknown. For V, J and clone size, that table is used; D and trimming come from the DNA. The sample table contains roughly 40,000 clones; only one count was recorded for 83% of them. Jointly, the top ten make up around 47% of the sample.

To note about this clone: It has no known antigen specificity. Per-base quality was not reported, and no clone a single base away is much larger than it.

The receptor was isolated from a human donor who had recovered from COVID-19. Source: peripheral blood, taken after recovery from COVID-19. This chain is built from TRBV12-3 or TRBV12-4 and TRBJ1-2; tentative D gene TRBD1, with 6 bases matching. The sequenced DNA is TGTGCCAGCAGTTCCGGACAGTCCCATGGCTACACCTTC. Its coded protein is CASSSGQSHGYTF.